This T cell receptor (beta chain) originates from a study of immune evolution from preneoplasia to lung adenocarcinoma. On the study more broadly: HLA loss of heterozygosity: less than 9% AIS, about 15% MIA, around 33% ADC, none AAH. General study points: Top clone frequencies peaked in normal lung, apparently declining through invasive adenocarcinoma. Later-stage lesions seemingly showed higher T cell density and diversity than normal lung.

After pathologic assessment, macro-dissection selected premalignant or tumor cells for extraction. Comments on this clone: Its antigen is currently unknown.

The V end lost 6 bases, the J end lost 4 bases, and 21 bases lay between the germline ends. The CDR3 extends over 16 amino acids. From germline, CDR1 is LNHDA and CDR2 SQIVND (reference sequence). Using immunoSEQ multiplex PCR, the repertoire was profiled, and TCRdb retains in-frame clones only, with some absent. The table records about 6,600 clones, nearly 75% of them present only once. This sequence originates from an older donor with lung adenocarcinoma. The chain uses TRBV19 and TRBJ1-2; the D is unclear. The material sequenced was FFPE lung adenocarcinoma in situ tissue. The CDR3, as DNA: TGTGCCAGTAGACCGGGCCTAAACTCAGGAGGCTATGGCTACACCTTC. Encoded protein: CASRPGLNSGGYGYTF.